This TCR beta chain was documented in a study of blood T cell repertoires in COVID-19. The method was immunoSEQ multiplex PCR; TCRdb's version includes in-frame clones alone and lacks a portion of them. This sample has 140,000 to 150,000 clones, with about 82% found just once. This CDR3 is built from 16 residues. Germline V gives CDR1 DFQATT, CDR2 SNEGSKA (reference sequence). V lost 3 bases, J lost 0 bases, and 11 bases stayed unmatched. The clonotype originates from a woman aged 40-49 years with active or convalescent COVID-19. The source material was peripheral blood. The chain is built from TRBV20-1 and TRBJ2-7, with TRBD1 identical over 7 bases. Written as DNA, the CDR3 is TGCAGTGCTAGTGAAGAGGAGGACAGGCCCTCCTACGAGCAGTACTTC. This codes for CSASEEEDRPSYEQYF.